The T cell receptor (beta chain) under discussion was sequenced for a study of blood T cell repertoires in COVID-19 (TCRdb year 2020). For the wider study: Samples from collaborators originated in the United States, Italy and Spain and spanned both the acute and convalescent phases of COVID-19. The dataset comprised deeply sampled blood TCRbeta repertoires from subjects exposed to, actively infected with, or recovered from COVID-19. The samples were drawn from two sources: the first 160 participants of the ongoing ImmuneRACE study, and 950 to 1,500 subjects contributed by 6 global collaborators. The repertoires were made available in a free public database intended to serve as a resource for research on the immune response to SARS-CoV-2. A de-identified subject ID, COVID-19 status, age in years and sex were almost always included in the sample metadata. Where available, HLA class I and class II types were taken from metadata supplied by the sample provider and were not determined by assay-based typing. The material from the prospective study consisted of cDNA or gDNA derived from T cells, B-cell-depleted T cells, or PBMCs. What the study reported, not specific to this receptor: How much clinical and demographic metadata was included differed by source and by participant, and the metadata was provided uncurated.

Whole blood was collected in K2EDTA tubes by collaborating institutions according to the institutions' own protocols. For TCRbeta analysis, collaborators shipped samples in one of three forms: frozen whole blood, isolated PBMCs, or DNA extracted from either of those sample types. The CDR3 goes from the cysteine to the phenylalanine over 12 residues. Only the CDR3 region is kept as DNA, spanning 36 bases read in frame from base 1. V is pruned by 11 bases and J by 3 bases, leaving 4 bases of the junction without a gene match. The germline V gene yields MNHEY for CDR1 and SVGAGI for CDR2. TCRbeta CDR3 regions were amplified from genomic DNA by means of the immunoSEQ Assay, a bias-controlled multiplex PCR. Per the original workflow: Within the assay, amplification of reference gene primers was used to estimate how many nucleated cells each sample contained. To quantify the absolute abundance of each unique TCRbeta CDR3 rearrangement, sequence reads were collapsed and filtered. Productive Simpson clonality was computed per sample as the square root of Simpson's diversity index over productive rearrangements. In its TCRdb copy, this immuneACCESS table keeps in-frame sequences only and misses some clones. Where compared with another copy, unresolved V genes explain less than half of these, and the others have no known cause. V and J calls and clone size are copied from that table; D and trimming were computed from the DNA. In this sample the table shows some 150,000 clones, around 90% of which occur a single time. Roughly 4% of the sample comes from the top ten.

With regard to this clone: Its antigen target is currently unknown. There are no base qualities to consult, and no much larger clone falls within one base.

Sequencing was performed on peripheral blood. The receptor comes from a woman in her sixties with active or convalescent COVID-19. Rearrangement joined TRBV6-5 to TRBJ2-7; 10 bases in the junction line up with TRBD1. The DNA reads as follows: TGTGCCCTCAGGACAGGGGGCTACGAGCAGTACTTC. Its amino acids are CALRTGGYEQYF.